The source of this T cell receptor beta chain is a study of T cell clonotyping in hematopoietic cell transplantation. Whole-study results and caveats: Few recipient clonotypes overlapped donors; over 95% were de novo at given depth. Broader posttransplant TCR repertoire diversity was predicted by graft donor and pretransplant recipient Inverse Simpson Index values.

As to this clone: Antigen unknown.

The CDR3 runs 17 residues. Germline CDR1 SGHRS, CDR2 YFSETQ. The trim removed 1 base at V and 3 bases at J, leaving 10 bases unmatched. The time point denotes: recipient sample about 28 days before transplant, after cytoreduction. TCRdb's table, derived via immunoSEQ multiplex PCR, lists solely in-frame clones and lacks some. The sample shows tens of thousands of clones, 85% to 90% of them seen only once. The chain uses TRBV5-1 and TRBJ2-3; TRBD1 agrees at 8 bases. The specimen comprised peripheral blood mononuclear cells, sampled before stem cell transplant. This receptor was taken from a man in his sixties with biphenotypic leukemia. Some clones in this sample may be carry-over from other donors' samples. CDR3 in amino acids: CASSLKGQVKETDTQYF. As DNA, the CDR3 is TGCGCCAGCAGCTTGAAGGGACAGGTAAAGGAAACAGATACGCAGTATTTT.